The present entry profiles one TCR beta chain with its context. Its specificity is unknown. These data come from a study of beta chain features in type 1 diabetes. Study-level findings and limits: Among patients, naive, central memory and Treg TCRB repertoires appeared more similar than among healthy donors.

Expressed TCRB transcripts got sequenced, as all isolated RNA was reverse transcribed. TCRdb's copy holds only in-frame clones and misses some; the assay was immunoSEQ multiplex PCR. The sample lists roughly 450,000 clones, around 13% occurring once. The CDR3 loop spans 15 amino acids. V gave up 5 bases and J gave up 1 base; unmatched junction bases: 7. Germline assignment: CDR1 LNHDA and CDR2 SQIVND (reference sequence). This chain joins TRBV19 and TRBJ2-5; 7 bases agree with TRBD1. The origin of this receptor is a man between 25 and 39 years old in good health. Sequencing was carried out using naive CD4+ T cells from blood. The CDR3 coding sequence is TGTGCCAGTAGTGATAAAGGGGGCGGCCAAGAGACCCAGTACTTC. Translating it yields CASSDKGGGQETQYF.